The clone carrying this TCR beta chain occurred many times. What it binds is not known. TCRdb fed the 5' RACE reads into MiXCR, producing one record per CDR3 protein. The repertoire has around 34,000 distinct CDR3 sequences, 7.5% to 8% of them found once; the top ten carry under 30%. This record belongs to a study of T-cell memory formation after mild COVID-19. Trimming pared 6 bases from V and 2 bases from J, leaving 11 bases between. From germline, CDR1 is MNHEY and CDR2 SMNVEV (reference sequence). This CDR3 is 15 amino acids long. Study results and limitations: Several responding clones turned up in pre-infection memory, indicating that cross-reactive memory may have taken part.

The sample consisted of PBMCs or a T cell subset sorted from them (not recorded which). The sequence was obtained from a young man who had mild COVID-19 (a few samples of this study predate the infection). Cell type and time point are not known. V and J are TRBV27 and TRBJ2-6; D not certain. The CDR3, as DNA: TGTGCCAGCAGCCATTACACTACTGGGGCCAACGTCCTGACTTTC. The encoded protein is CASSHYTTGANVLTF.